The next 20 T cell receptor beta chains were all read from a single sample in a study of cytomegalovirus exposure and HLA in healthy donors. Profiling relied on immunoSEQ multiplex PCR, and the TCRdb table lists in-frame clones only, not all of them. This sample has 50,000 to 65,000 clones; around 90% occur once, and the top ten carry about 8.8%. The sequencing sample was made of PBMCs. The receptors were sampled from a woman younger than 35 in good health and CMV-seropositive.

CDR3 residues: CASSIDGQGRGETQYF. CDR3 DNA: TGTGCCAGTAGTATAGATGGACAGGGAAGGGGGGAGACCCAGTACTTC. This chain joins TRBV19 and TRBJ2-5, with 8 bases lining up with TRBD1. The CDR3 contains 16 residues. V shed 0 bases and J 5 bases; nucleotides not matched to a gene: 8. Germline CDR1 reads LNHDA; CDR2 reads SQIVND (reference sequence).

The rearrangement joins TRBV28 to TRBJ1-5, with 9 bases lining up with TRBD1. With 3 bases clipped from V and 3 bases from J, the junction kept 6 bases outside the gene matches. The CDR3 sequence is 16 residues long. In germline, CDR1 is MDHEN, CDR2 SYDVKM. The CDR3 loop reads CASSLAGTGNNQPQHF. In nucleotides, the CDR3 is TGTGCCAGCAGTTTGGCCGGGACAGGGAACAATCAGCCCCAGCATTTT. Full variable domain (outside the CDR3, taken from reference TRBV28 and TRBJ1-5): DVKVTQSSRYLVKRTGEKVFLECVQDMDHENMFWYRQDPGLGLRLIYFSYDVKMKEKGDIPEGYSVSREKKERFSLILESASTNQTSMYLCASSLAGTGNNQPQHFGDGTRLSIL.

The chain carries TRBV6-4 and TRBJ2-2; 7 bases map to TRBD1. The V and J ends lost 6 bases and 7 bases, in that order; junction bases with no gene match: 8. The germline V gene has CDR1 MRHNA and CDR2 SNTAGT. There are 14 residues in the CDR3. The CDR3 DNA reads as TGTGCCAGCAGAATAAACAGGGGCGGCGGGGAGCTGTTTTTT. It is translated as CASRINRGGGELFF.

The chain couples TRBV7-9 to TRBJ2-5; a possible D gene is TRBD1 (6 bases). The CDR3 has 14 amino acids. Between the trimmed V and J ends, which lost 1 base and 4 bases, there was a span of 10 bases. Looked up from germline, CDR1 is SEHNR and CDR2 is FQNEAQ (reference sequence). The CDR3 nucleotides are TGTGCCAGCAGCTTAGTGACAGGAGGAGAGACCCAGTACTTC. Its translation: CASSLVTGGETQYF. The full variable domain, rest sourced from reference TRBV7-9 and TRBJ2-5, is DTGVSQNPRHKITKRGQNVTFRCDPISEHNRLYWYRQTLGQGPEFLTYFQNEAQLEKSRLLSDRFSAERPKGSFSTLEIQRTEQGDSAMYLCASSLVTGGETQYFGPGTRLLVL.

The chain employs TRBV5-6 and TRBJ2-2; D call uncertain. CDR3 length: 15 residues. V lost 0 bases and J 5 bases, leaving 11 bases between the germline ends. Germline CDR1 and CDR2: SGHDT and YYEEEE. The CDR3 nucleotides read TGTGCCAGCAGCTTGGCCGCGGTTGTTACCGGGGAGCTGTTTTTT. Translation gives CASSLAAVVTGELFF. The whole variable domain, filled in from reference TRBV5-6 and TRBJ2-2, reads DAGVTQSPTHLIKTRGQQVTLRCSPKSGHDTVSWYQQALGQGPQFIFQYYEEEERQRGNFPDRFSGHQFPNYSSELNVNALLLGDSALYLCASSLAAVVTGELFFGEGSRLTVL.

V gene TRBV13 combines with J gene TRBJ2-2; D unclear. Trimming stripped 1 base from V and 4 bases from J, with 7 bases between. The CDR3 runs 14 residues. CDR1 is PRHDT, CDR2 FYEKMQ, per germline (reference sequence). The CDR3 bases are TGTGCCAGCAGCTTAGAAGTCGGCACCGGGGAGCTGTTTTTT. Residues: CASSLEVGTGELFF. Full variable domain (rest looked up from reference TRBV13 and TRBJ2-2): AAGVIQSPRHLIKEKRETATLKCYPIPRHDTVYWYQQGPGQDPQFLISFYEKMQSDKGSIPDRFSAQQFSDYHSELNMSSLELGDSALYFCASSLEVGTGELFFGEGSRLTVL.

The genes are TRBV2 and TRBJ2-5, with 8 bases that match TRBD1. Germline V CDR1 and CDR2: SNHLY, FYNNEI. V was clipped by 6 bases and J by 5 bases; unmatched bases: 11. CDR3 length: 15 residues. CDR3 coding DNA: TGTGCCAGCAGACCTCGGACAGGGACCCCTGAGACCCAGTACTTC. It translates to CASRPRTGTPETQYF.

This clone was seen once. This chain joins TRBV5-4 and TRBJ1-2, with D maybe TRBD1 (6 bases). Germline CDR1 SGHNT, CDR2 YYREEE (reference sequence). Trimming pared 6 bases from V and 8 bases from J, leaving 17 bases between. The CDR3 runs 13 residues. Written as DNA, the CDR3 is TGTGCCAGCACTCTGATGGGACAAGAAGGCTACACCTTC. It codes for CASTLMGQEGYTF.

The V gene is TRBV6-5, the J gene TRBJ2-3; TRBD1 is a possible D gene (5 bases). Germline lookup yields CDR1 MNHEY and CDR2 SVGAGI. There are 13 residues in the CDR3. Trimming shortened V by 8 bases and J by 2 bases, and 11 bases separated the two germline ends. The CDR3 sequence: CASALQVTDTQYF. The CDR3 bases are TGTGCCAGCGCCTTACAGGTCACAGATACGCAGTATTTT.

This clone was seen once. The rearrangement joins TRBV6-1 to TRBJ2-3; a possible D gene is TRBD2 (5 bases). This CDR3 spans 15 amino acids. V shed 1 base and J shed 1 base, with 9 bases lying between them. Germline V gene data show CDR1 as MNHNS and CDR2 as SASEGT. CDR3 in DNA: TGTGCCAGCAGTGAAGGACCGGAGGGCACAGATACGCAGTATTTT. This translates into CASSEGPEGTDTQYF.

The chain employs TRBV18 and TRBJ1-1, with 11 nucleotides matching TRBD1. V gave up 7 bases and J gave up 11 bases; unmatched junction bases: 9. CDR1 KGHSH and CDR2 LQKENI come from the germline V gene. The CDR3 covers 13 residues. The CDR3 loop reads CASLGTGGNAAFF. DNA for the CDR3: TGTGCCAGCTTAGGGACAGGGGGGAATGCGGCTTTCTTT.

In this sample, this clone turned up once. The chain employs TRBV25-1 and TRBJ2-2; tentative D call: TRBD1 (5 bases). Trimming shortened V by 2 bases and J by 3 bases, and 7 bases separated the two germline ends. The CDR3 covers 14 residues. Germline V lookup: CDR1 MGHDK, CDR2 SYGVNS. DNA for the CDR3: TGTGCCAGCAGTGAAACGACAGACACCGGGGAGCTGTTTTTT. It encodes CASSETTDTGELFF.

The chain joins TRBV6-6 to TRBJ1-5; D possibly corresponds to TRBD1 (5 bases). The CDR3 length is 13 residues. Germline V gives CDR1 MNHNY, CDR2 SVGAGI (reference sequence). V lost 6 bases to trimming and J lost 3 bases, with 9 bases between them. CDR3 DNA sequence: TGTGCCAGCAGCCGGGACTACAATCAGCCCCAGCATTTT. This gives the protein CASSRDYNQPQHF.

V usage is TRBV2 and J usage is TRBJ2-5; 9 nucleotides line up with TRBD1. CDR1 and CDR2 (germline): SNHLY, FYNNEI. CDR3 length: 17 residues. After removal of 7 bases from V and 1 base from J, the junction contained 13 bases not matched to a gene. CDR3 bases: TGTGCCAGCACGTCCGGGACAGGGCGAATATCCCAAGAGACCCAGTACTTC. This codes for CASTSGTGRISQETQYF.

This clone was observed once. The chain carries TRBV5-1 and TRBJ1-1; the D gene is possibly TRBD1 (6 bases). The CDR3 contains 16 residues. V gave up 4 bases and J gave up 7 bases, with 23 bases separating them. Germline V gene data show CDR1 as SGHRS and CDR2 as YFSETQ. The chain's CDR3 is CASSLGRGQGYSEAFF. In nucleotides, the CDR3 is TGCGCCAGCAGCCTAGGAAGGGGCCAGGGGTATAGTGAAGCTTTCTTT.

The chain carries TRBV28 and TRBJ1-3, with D unclear. In germline, CDR1 is MDHEN, CDR2 SYDVKM. This CDR3 is 15 amino acids long. The V gene lost 4 bases and the J gene lost 0 bases, with 10 bases spanning the gap. The CDR3 nucleotides are TGTGCCAGCAGTTCCCCATCCAACTCTGGAAACACCATATATTTT. Translation: CASSSPSNSGNTIYF. Filled out from reference TRBV28 and TRBJ1-3, the complete variable domain reads DVKVTQSSRYLVKRTGEKVFLECVQDMDHENMFWYRQDPGLGLRLIYFSYDVKMKEKGDIPEGYSVSREKKERFSLILESASTNQTSMYLCASSSPSNSGNTIYFGEGSWLTVV.

This chain joins TRBV28 and TRBJ1-1, with 7 positions matching TRBD1. The CDR3 length is 14 residues. V gave up 5 bases and J gave up 4 bases; unmatched junction bases: 7. Germline CDR1 and CDR2: MDHEN and SYDVKM. CDR3 sequence: CASSPTGRGTEAFF. DNA of the CDR3: TGTGCCAGCAGTCCGACAGGGAGAGGCACTGAAGCTTTCTTT.

The V gene is TRBV5-1, the J gene TRBJ1-2; D gene uncertain. The length of the CDR3 is 12 residues. The germline V gene encodes CDR1 SGHRS and CDR2 YFSETQ. Trimming removed 4 bases at V and 6 bases at J, with 10 bases between. The CDR3 DNA reads TGCGCCAGCAGCAACCTGACAAATGGCTACACCTTC. This sequence encodes CASSNLTNGYTF.

Only one count was recorded for this clone. The germline gene is not matched at one end of the junction; a read error may be the cause. The chain couples TRBV2 to TRBJ2-5; D unclear. Germline values: CDR1 SNHLY, CDR2 FYNNEI. The CDR3 consists of 12 residues. The CDR3 loop is CASKVDQEAQYF. The CDR3 coding sequence is TGTGCCAGCAAGGTCGACCAAGAGGCCCAGTACTTC. Full variable domain (rest looked up from reference TRBV2 and TRBJ2-5): EPEVTQTPSHQVTQMGQEVILRCVPISNHLYFYWYRQILGQKVEFLVSFYNNEISEKSEIFDDQFSVERPDGSNFTLKIRSTKLEDSAMYFCASKVDQEAQYFGPGTRLLVL.

The V and J genes are TRBV7-9 and TRBJ2-7, with D maybe TRBD1 (7 bases). Germline CDR1 and CDR2: SEHNR and FQNEAQ (reference sequence). The CDR3 runs 14 residues. V gave up 4 bases and J gave up 9 bases, with 19 bases separating them. The CDR3 coding sequence is TGTGCCAGCAGCTCCGGACTAACAGGGGTCCTGCAGTACTTC. This gives the protein CASSSGLTGVLQYF.